This TCR beta chain was retrieved from a study of T cell responses to AZD1222 COVID-19 vaccine (dated by TCRdb to the early 2020s). Study-level background: AZD1222 recipients whose second dose came at about 4 weeks and those whose second dose came at about 12 weeks were combined into one group, since spike-specific TCR depth and breadth did not differ between the two schedules. Trial participants were enrolled by age into subgroups of 18-55, 56-69 and 70-plus years, and 148, 28 and 57 TCR-sequenced participants, respectively, were included in these subgroups. A total of under 250 trial participants underwent TCR sequencing, of whom about 210 had received two doses of AZD1222 and around 25 had received two doses of the MenACWY control vaccine. Results and caveats for the whole study, not just this receptor: Reportedly, close to half of the unique spike-specific TCRs recognized epitopes lying outside the regions that are mutated in the B.1.351 and B.1.1.7 variants. Participants were mostly white British, with more females than males. The authors suggested clonal diversity may have been underestimated. In the small 56-69-year group, the increase in depth fell short of significance, most likely because of low power. Spike-specific TCR breadth and depth rose significantly after two AZD1222 doses compared with day 0 and with MenACWY recipients. Because no day 14 peak-response samples were available, the repertoires could be characterized only after the peak T cell response. CD4 TCRs associated with the vaccine covered the entire spike protein, and the dominant responses were in regions 160-218 and 743-854. Conclusions about previously exposed vaccinees are limited because only five to seven AZD1222 recipients were SARS-CoV-2 seropositive at baseline.

Regarding this clone: This receptor's antigen is unknown. Within one base of it there is no much larger clone, and no base qualities were kept.

The CDR3 regions of human TCRbeta chains were subjected to immunosequencing. From the authors' description of their analysis: TCRs in the repertoires were compared against a reference library of SARS-CoV-2-specific TCRs that had been generated with the MIRA antigen-specificity platform. Breadth meant the fraction of unique TCRs that were SARS-CoV-2-associated, whereas depth meant the fraction of total T cells that were SARS-CoV-2-associated. Using the MIRA data, each spike-specific TCR was assigned both to the spike region to which the TCR was reactive and to a CD4 or CD8 class. Log10-transformed breadth and depth values were compared by one-way ANOVA with Sidak's multiple comparisons tests. The clones in this table, taken by TCRdb from immuneACCESS, are in-frame only. Not every clone is retained; where verified, under half of the shortfall comes from an unresolved V gene, and the cause of the rest is unknown. V and J calls and clone size are given by that table; D and trimming were obtained from the DNA. The sample table holds 80,000 to 130,000 clones, of which approximately 87% were seen once. The ten largest make up about 3.5% of the sample.

The time point label for this specimen denotes: baseline before first vaccination. The vaccinee samples were drawn from two UK trials, COV001 and COV002, one of which was a single-blind randomized controlled phase 2/3 trial testing AZD1222 (ChAdOx1 nCoV-19) in healthy adults. For TCRbeta chain sequencing, PBMC samples were collected from trial participants at day 0 and at day 28 after the second dose. Trimming costs V 5 bases and J 3 bases, and their ends lie 18 bases apart. Counted from cysteine to phenylalanine, this CDR3 has 16 amino acids. Kept here is only the CDR3 DNA, which spans 48 bases and is read in frame from base 1. Taken from the germline V gene, the CDR1 and CDR2 loops are SGHTA and FQGNSA.

The receptor chain draws on TRBV7-2 and TRBJ2-3; the D gene is not confidently resolved. This clonotype was obtained from an adult in good health. Sequenced here: peripheral blood, sampled on day 0 of AZD1222 vaccination. The sequenced DNA is TGTGCCAGCAGCCCCGGCTTGCCCCTGGAGACAGATACGCAGTATTTT. Translated, this is CASSPGLPLETDTQYF.